Listed below are T cell receptor beta chains from one sample, sequenced in a study of T cells after yellow fever vaccination. TCRdb independently ran MiXCR on the 5' RACE reads; one entry per CDR3 protein. This sample yields about 160,000 distinct CDR3 sequences, of which about a tenth are seen a single time; roughly 40% belongs to the top ten. Sequenced here: CD8+ T cells sorted from PBMCs, sampled 45 days after the yellow fever booster vaccination. Receptors originate from a man aged 18-30 years who received the YFV17D yellow fever vaccine. Both conserved end residues are part of each CDR3. The order of the fields is clone size, V gene, D gene, J gene, CDR3 DNA, CDR3 protein. A D gene is named only where the DNA matches it firmly. Expanded clones are given a class, and other clones once, few, many or no size at all.

clone_size: -
v_call: TRBV6-6
d_call: TRBD2
j_call: TRBJ2-5
cdr3_nt: TGTGCCAGCAGTCGGAATAGCGGGGCTCGAGAGACCCAGTACTTC
cdr3_aa: CASSRNSGARETQYF

clone_size: many
v_call: TRBV7-9
d_call: TRBD2
j_call: TRBJ2-1
cdr3_nt: TGTGCCAGCAGCTCAGGACTAGCGGGGAGCTCCTACAATGAGCAGTTCTTC
cdr3_aa: CASSSGLAGSSYNEQFF

clone_size: few
v_call: TRBV4-3
d_call: -
j_call: TRBJ2-3
cdr3_nt: TGCGCCAGCAGCCAAGATTCCTCACAGGGAGATACGCAGTATTTT
cdr3_aa: CASSQDSSQGDTQYF

clone_size: few
v_call: TRBV7-6
d_call: -
j_call: TRBJ2-6
cdr3_nt: TGTGCCAGCAGCTTAGGAGCCTCTGGGGCCAACGTCCTGACTTTC
cdr3_aa: CASSLGASGANVLTF

clone_size: -
v_call: TRBV9
d_call: -
j_call: TRBJ2-1
cdr3_nt: TGTGCCAGCAGCGTGTCGAGGGGACCCTCCTACAATGAGCAGTTCTTC
cdr3_aa: CASSVSRGPSYNEQFF

clone_size: -
v_call: TRBV4-3
d_call: -
j_call: TRBJ2-7
cdr3_nt: TGCGCCAGCAGCCAAGACCCCAGTAGCTCCTACGAGCAGTACTTC
cdr3_aa: CASSQDPSSSYEQYF

clone_size: few
v_call: TRBV12-3/TRBV12-4
d_call: -
j_call: TRBJ2-1
cdr3_nt: TGTGCCAGCAGTTGGGCCGGTTTTCGCAATGAGCAGTTCTTC
cdr3_aa: CASSWAGFRNEQFF

clone_size: few
v_call: TRBV20-1
d_call: -
j_call: TRBJ1-2
cdr3_nt: TGCAGTGCTGAAAATACCATTGGCTACACCTTC
cdr3_aa: CSAENTIGYTF

clone_size: many
v_call: TRBV7-8
d_call: -
j_call: TRBJ2-3
cdr3_nt: TGTGCCAGCAGCGTGACAGGTAGTCTTCCCGATACGCAGTATTTT
cdr3_aa: CASSVTGSLPDTQYF

clone_size: -
v_call: TRBV27
d_call: TRBD1
j_call: TRBJ2-2
cdr3_nt: TGTGCCAGCAGTAATACAGGGGGCTTCACCGGGGAGCTGTTTTTT
cdr3_aa: CASSNTGGFTGELFF

clone_size: -
v_call: TRBV11-2
d_call: -
j_call: TRBJ1-5
cdr3_nt: TGTGCCAGCAGCTTATCTTCCGGGGAAAATCAGCCCCAGCATTTT
cdr3_aa: CASSLSSGENQPQHF

clone_size: few
v_call: TRBV27
d_call: TRBD2
j_call: TRBJ2-3
cdr3_nt: TGTGCCAGCAGTTTAATATTTAGCGGGGGGGGAGATACGCAGTATTTT
cdr3_aa: CASSLIFSGGGDTQYF

clone_size: few
v_call: TRBV27
d_call: -
j_call: TRBJ2-2
cdr3_nt: TGTGCCAGCACCATAAGCCAGGGGACCGGGGAGCTGTTTTTT
cdr3_aa: CASTISQGTGELFF

clone_size: many
v_call: TRBV4-3
d_call: -
j_call: TRBJ2-3
cdr3_nt: TGCGCCAGCAGCCCCGGCGTAGTCACAGATACGCAGTATTTT
cdr3_aa: CASSPGVVTDTQYF

clone_size: -
v_call: TRBV29-1
d_call: TRBD1
j_call: TRBJ2-1
cdr3_nt: TGCAGCGTTGAGACAGGGCGTGAGCAGTTCTTC
cdr3_aa: CSVETGREQFF

clone_size: few
v_call: TRBV27
d_call: -
j_call: TRBJ2-7
cdr3_nt: TGTGCCAGCAGTCCCGCCGCCAACGAGCAGTACTTC
cdr3_aa: CASSPAANEQYF

clone_size: -
v_call: TRBV12-3/TRBV12-4
d_call: -
j_call: TRBJ2-3
cdr3_nt: TGTGCCAGCAGTTTATTAGGGGTGACAGATACGCAGTATTTT
cdr3_aa: CASSLLGVTDTQYF

clone_size: few
v_call: TRBV12-3/TRBV12-4
d_call: TRBD2
j_call: TRBJ2-3
cdr3_nt: TGTGCCAGCAATACTCCCGGGAGGGATACGCAGTATTTT
cdr3_aa: CASNTPGRDTQYF

clone_size: few
v_call: TRBV6-2/TRBV6-3
d_call: TRBD2
j_call: TRBJ2-1
cdr3_nt: TGTGCCAGCAGTTCCGTACTAGCGGGGGAACACAATGAGCAGTTCTTC
cdr3_aa: CASSSVLAGEHNEQFF

clone_size: few
v_call: TRBV6-5
d_call: -
j_call: TRBJ2-5
cdr3_nt: TGTGCCAGCAGTTACGAGGGACTCCTGTACCAAGAGACCCAGTACTTC
cdr3_aa: CASSYEGLLYQETQYF

clone_size: -
v_call: TRBV4-3
d_call: -
j_call: TRBJ1-4
cdr3_nt: TGCGCCAGCAGCCAACATCCGACAGCAACTAATGAAAAACTGTTTTTT
cdr3_aa: CASSQHPTATNEKLFF

clone_size: -
v_call: TRBV20-1
d_call: -
j_call: TRBJ1-1
cdr3_nt: TGCAGTGCTAGAGATGGGCGGGCGCCTAACACTGAAGCTTTCTTT
cdr3_aa: CSARDGRAPNTEAFF

clone_size: -
v_call: TRBV9
d_call: -
j_call: TRBJ2-5
cdr3_nt: TGTGCCAGCAGCCTGTCAGGGTGGGAGCAAGAGACCCAGTACTTC
cdr3_aa: CASSLSGWEQETQYF

clone_size: -
v_call: TRBV7-3
d_call: -
j_call: TRBJ2-3
cdr3_nt: TGTGCCAGCAGCTTATTAGGCCTAGCTTCTGATACGCAGTATTTT
cdr3_aa: CASSLLGLASDTQYF

clone_size: many
v_call: TRBV9
d_call: -
j_call: TRBJ1-1
cdr3_nt: TGTGCCAGCAGCGTAGGAGGGGACACTGAAGCTTTCTTT
cdr3_aa: CASSVGGDTEAFF

clone_size: few
v_call: TRBV20-1
d_call: TRBD1
j_call: TRBJ1-5
cdr3_nt: TGCAGTGCTAGCCGACCCGGGACAGGGGTCGAGCCCCAGCATTTT
cdr3_aa: CSASRPGTGVEPQHF

clone_size: -
v_call: TRBV27
d_call: TRBD1
j_call: TRBJ1-5
cdr3_nt: TGTGCCAGCAATTTATTAGGGACAGCCGGAGGTCAGCCCCAGCATTTT
cdr3_aa: CASNLLGTAGGQPQHF

clone_size: few
v_call: TRBV12-3/TRBV12-4
d_call: -
j_call: TRBJ1-2
cdr3_nt: TGTGCCACCTACCAGCAGGGCCCAGTAAACTATGGCTACACCTTC
cdr3_aa: CATYQQGPVNYGYTF

clone_size: -
v_call: TRBV7-2
d_call: TRBD1
j_call: TRBJ2-1
cdr3_nt: TGTGCCAGCAGCTTAGCACAGGGGGGATCCAATGAGCAGTTCTTC
cdr3_aa: CASSLAQGGSNEQFF

clone_size: -
v_call: TRBV19
d_call: TRBD1
j_call: TRBJ1-1
cdr3_nt: TGTGCCAGTAGTATTGGGACAGGGGCTTTGAACACTGAAGCTTTCTTT
cdr3_aa: CASSIGTGALNTEAFF

clone_size: many
v_call: TRBV29-1
d_call: -
j_call: TRBJ2-1
cdr3_nt: TGCAGCGGTTATCTTCCGGACTACCACAATGAGCAGTTCTTC
cdr3_aa: CSGYLPDYHNEQFF

clone_size: few
v_call: TRBV7-9
d_call: TRBD2
j_call: TRBJ2-1
cdr3_nt: TGTGCCAGCATGCTACTAGGGGGTAGCGGGGGAAGCTCCTACAATGAGCAGTTCTTC
cdr3_aa: CASMLLGGSGGSSYNEQFF

clone_size: few
v_call: TRBV27
d_call: -
j_call: TRBJ2-4
cdr3_nt: TGTGCCAGCGGTGCTGGTAAAAACATTCAGTACTTC
cdr3_aa: CASGAGKNIQYF

clone_size: -
v_call: TRBV4-1
d_call: -
j_call: TRBJ2-3
cdr3_nt: TGCGCCAGCAGCCTGCGGGGGCCCCTAACAGATACGCAGTATTTT
cdr3_aa: CASSLRGPLTDTQYF

clone_size: -
v_call: TRBV27
d_call: TRBD1
j_call: TRBJ1-2
cdr3_nt: TGTGCCAGCAGTCCTTACTCAGGGGGGTATGGCTACACCTTC
cdr3_aa: CASSPYSGGYGYTF

clone_size: -
v_call: TRBV19
d_call: -
j_call: TRBJ1-1
cdr3_nt: TGTGCCAGTACCTACCGACTGAACACTGAAGCTTTCTTT
cdr3_aa: CASTYRLNTEAFF

clone_size: few
v_call: TRBV28
d_call: -
j_call: TRBJ2-3
cdr3_nt: TGTGCCAGCGCGGAAGGGCGACTCACAGATACGCAGTATTTT
cdr3_aa: CASAEGRLTDTQYF

clone_size: -
v_call: TRBV4-1
d_call: -
j_call: TRBJ1-6
cdr3_nt: TGCGCCAGCAGCCAAGGGTCGAAGGTTGGTTCACCCCTCCACTTT
cdr3_aa: CASSQGSKVGSPLHF

clone_size: -
v_call: TRBV6-5
d_call: -
j_call: TRBJ1-1
cdr3_nt: TGTGCCAGCAGTTACTCGATCGGTAGGGAGGGTGAAGCTTTCTTT
cdr3_aa: CASSYSIGREGEAFF

clone_size: -
v_call: TRBV5-6
d_call: -
j_call: TRBJ1-2
cdr3_nt: TGTGCCAGCAGCTCCGACGTCACACGCTACACCTTC
cdr3_aa: CASSSDVTRYTF

clone_size: many
v_call: TRBV11-2
d_call: TRBD1
j_call: TRBJ2-5
cdr3_nt: TGTGCCAGCAGCCCCCCGGACAGGGGGCAAGGAGAGACCCAGTACTTC
cdr3_aa: CASSPPDRGQGETQYF

clone_size: few
v_call: TRBV29-1
d_call: -
j_call: TRBJ2-5
cdr3_nt: TGCAGCGTTGACCACAGACAAGAGACCCAGTACTTC
cdr3_aa: CSVDHRQETQYF

clone_size: many
v_call: TRBV5-1
d_call: TRBD2
j_call: TRBJ2-7
cdr3_nt: TGCGCCAGCAGTCTCCCGACTAGCGTCTACGAGCAGTACTTC
cdr3_aa: CASSLPTSVYEQYF

clone_size: few
v_call: TRBV12-3/TRBV12-4
d_call: TRBD2
j_call: TRBJ2-3
cdr3_nt: TGTGCCAGCAGTTTACCCCGACTAGCGGGAGACACAGATACGCAGTATTTT
cdr3_aa: CASSLPRLAGDTDTQYF

clone_size: few
v_call: TRBV20-1
d_call: -
j_call: TRBJ1-5
cdr3_nt: TGCAGTGCTAGAGGAGCGGGGGAACGGAGCAATCAGCCCCAGCATTTT
cdr3_aa: CSARGAGERSNQPQHF

clone_size: few
v_call: TRBV6-5
d_call: -
j_call: TRBJ2-2
cdr3_nt: TGTGCCAGCAGCGGGATAGCGGCGAACACCGGGGAGCTGTTTTTT
cdr3_aa: CASSGIAANTGELFF